The rows below give T cell receptor beta chains drawn from one sample of a study of cytomegalovirus exposure and HLA in healthy donors. Clones were sequenced by immunoSEQ multiplex PCR, and TCRdb holds only the in-frame ones, with some missing. The top ten clones hold around 1% of a sample with about 190,000 clones, approximately 80% of them seen once. The sequenced material came from PBMCs. The receptors were gathered from a woman aged 40 to 55 in good health and CMV-seronegative. Both conserved end residues are part of each CDR3. Each record gives: J gene, V gene, D gene, clone size, CDR3 protein, CDR3 DNA. A D gene is named only where the DNA matches it firmly. The size field is filled for only some rows; it gives once, few, many or a size class.

TRBJ2-1 | TRBV7-3 | TRBD2 | . | CASSLTSGRLNEQFF | TGTGCCAGCAGCTTAACTAGCGGGAGACTGAATGAGCAGTTCTTC
TRBJ1-1 | TRBV5-4 | . | . | CASRATRNTEAFF | TGTGCCAGCAGGGCAACTAGGAACACTGAAGCTTTCTTT
TRBJ2-5 | TRBV12-2 | . | . | CASRTPGTSGLQETQYF | TGTGCAAGTCGCACCCCCGGGACTAGCGGACTCCAAGAGACCCAGTACTTC
TRBJ2-3 | TRBV5-1 | TRBD1 | . | CASSFGTDTDTQYF | TGCGCCAGCAGCTTCGGGACAGACACAGATACGCAGTATTTT
TRBJ1-3 | TRBV27 | . | once | CASSEAGGNTIYF | TGTGCCAGCAGTGAGGCAGGGGGAAACACCATATATTTT
TRBJ2-3 | TRBV5-1 | . | . | CASSRASEDTQYF | TGCGCCAGCAGCCGAGCTAGTGAAGATACGCAGTATTTT
TRBJ2-1 | TRBV11-3 | TRBD2 | . | CASSLGGGRIEQFF | TGTGCCAGCAGCTTAGGAGGCGGGAGAATTGAGCAGTTCTTC
TRBJ1-4 | TRBV30 | . | . | CAWSVNSGTNEKLFF | TGTGCCTGGAGTGTAAACTCAGGGACTAATGAAAAACTGTTTTTT
TRBJ2-7 | TRBV27 | TRBD1 | . | CASSGQAGYEQYF | TGTGCCAGCAGTGGACAGGCGGGCTACGAGCAGTACTTC
TRBJ2-4 | TRBV9 | . | . | CASSVGSLTRAIQYF | TGTGCCAGCAGCGTAGGGAGCCTGACCCGCGCCATTCAGTACTTC
TRBJ2-7 | TRBV7-9 | TRBD2 | . | CASSRTTSDEGYEQYF | TGTGCCAGCAGCCGTACCACTAGCGACGAGGGCTACGAGCAGTACTTC
TRBJ2-7 | TRBV7-9 | . | . | CASSPTGSYEQYF | TGTGCCAGCAGCCCGACAGGATCCTACGAGCAGTACTTC
TRBJ2-7 | TRBV19 | TRBD1 | . | CASSFGQGTYEQYF | TGTGCCAGTAGTTTCGGACAGGGGACCTACGAGCAGTACTTC
TRBJ2-3 | TRBV19 | TRBD2 | . | CASASSSGAADTQYF | TGTGCCAGTGCATCTTCTAGCGGGGCCGCAGATACGCAGTATTTT
TRBJ1-2 | TRBV5-4 | . | . | CASSLEGASGYTF | TGTGCCAGCAGCTTGGAGGGAGCGAGTGGCTACACCTTC
TRBJ2-2 | TRBV7-3 | TRBD2 | . | CASSLVAGGRTGELFF | TGTGCCAGCAGCTTAGTGGCGGGAGGTCGAACCGGGGAGCTGTTTTTT
TRBJ2-1 | TRBV29-1 | TRBD1 | . | CSVYRTGVYNEQFF | TGCAGCGTTTATCGGACAGGGGTCTACAATGAGCAGTTCTTC
TRBJ2-7 | TRBV7-8 | TRBD1 | . | CASSYRTGTYEQYF | TGTGCCAGCAGCTACCGGACAGGCACCTACGAGCAGTACTTC
TRBJ2-1 | TRBV7-6 | . | . | CASSPTWGLEQFF | TGTGCCAGCAGCCCCACGTGGGGCCTTGAGCAGTTCTTC
TRBJ2-1 | TRBV5-5 | TRBD2 | few | CASSLSTSGTSGRNDEQFF | TGTGCCAGCAGCTTAAGTACCTCCGGGACTAGCGGGAGAAACGATGAGCAGTTCTTC
TRBJ1-3 | TRBV7-9 | . | . | CASSLSGSGNTIYF | TGTGCCAGCAGCTTATCAGGGTCTGGAAACACCATATATTTT
TRBJ1-4 | TRBV11-2 | . | few | CASSPVRGREKLFF | TGTGCCAGCAGCCCTGTCAGAGGAAGGGAAAAACTGTTTTTT
TRBJ1-5 | TRBV6-1 | . | once | CASSGVTSGALSNQPQHF | TGTGCCAGCAGTGGGGTAACGTCTGGAGCTCTTTCCAATCAGCCCCAGCATTTT
TRBJ1-5 | TRBV30 | . | . | CAWRPLGGREQPQHF | TGTGCCTGGAGGCCCCTGGGGGGGCGGGAACAGCCCCAGCATTTT
TRBJ2-7 | TRBV7-9 | . | . | CSSSPPGTRGSYEQYF | TGTTCCAGCAGCCCCCCGGGGACAAGAGGCTCCTACGAGCAGTACTTC
TRBJ2-1 | TRBV4-2 | TRBD2 | . | CASSQVASGPINEQFF | TGTGCCAGCAGCCAAGTGGCTAGCGGGCCCATAAATGAGCAGTTCTTC
TRBJ2-7 | TRBV30 | TRBD2 | . | CAWSYIPGLAGGVLYEQYF | TGTGCCTGGAGTTATATACCGGGACTAGCGGGAGGGGTACTCTACGAGCAGTACTTC
TRBJ1-5 | TRBV4-3 | . | . | CASSQLVGHQPQHF | TGCGCCAGCAGCCAACTTGTGGGGCATCAGCCCCAGCATTTT
TRBJ1-4 | TRBV7-7 | TRBD1 | once | CASSQGSGQSEKLFF | TGTGCTAGCAGTCAGGGTTCGGGACAGTCGGAAAAACTGTTTTTT
TRBJ1-4 | TRBV5-1 | . | . | CASSPQRDKKLFF | TGCGCCAGCTCCCCTCAAAGGGACAAAAAACTGTTTTTT
TRBJ2-1 | TRBV12-1 | . | . | CASSVLAGADNEQFF | TGTGCCAGCAGCGTGCTAGCGGGAGCCGACAATGAGCAGTTCTTC
TRBJ2-2 | TRBV19 | TRBD2 | . | CASSLIAGGPGGTGELFF | TGTGCCAGTAGCCTTATAGCGGGAGGGCCTGGCGGCACCGGGGAGCTGTTTTTT
TRBJ1-5 | TRBV19 | . | . | CASSTGTFTGDQPQHF | TGTGCCAGTAGTACCGGGACTTTCACCGGGGATCAGCCCCAGCATTTT
TRBJ1-1 | TRBV7-2 | . | . | CASSLGSGYTEAFF | TGTGCCAGCAGCTTGGGGTCGGGATACACTGAAGCTTTCTTT
TRBJ2-1 | TRBV9 | TRBD1 | . | CASSAEQGAYNEQFF | TGTGCCAGCAGCGCGGAGCAGGGGGCCTACAATGAGCAGTTCTTC
TRBJ1-2 | TRBV30 | . | once | CAWSPRDTESYGYTF | TGTGCCTGGAGTCCACGGGACACCGAATCGTATGGCTACACCTTC
TRBJ1-2 | TRBV19 | TRBD1 | . | CASSIVGQSIGYTF | TGTGCCAGTAGTATAGTGGGACAGTCTATTGGCTACACCTTC
TRBJ2-1 | TRBV11-2 | TRBD2 | . | CASGKASGNNEQFF | TGTGCCAGCGGGAAGGCTAGCGGAAACAATGAGCAGTTCTTC
TRBJ1-3 | TRBV30 | . | . | CAWSLNRVPGNTIYF | TGTGCCTGGAGTCTTAACAGGGTTCCCGGAAACACCATATATTTT
TRBJ1-1 | TRBV6-4 | . | . | CASSTGPYTEAFF | TGTGCCAGCAGTACAGGGCCGTACACTGAAGCTTTCTTT
TRBJ2-1 | TRBV6-4 | . | . | CASSPQSGTSEQFF | TGTGCCAGCAGTCCGCAGTCCGGAACTAGCGAGCAGTTCTTC
TRBJ1-1 | TRBV19 | . | once | CASSIYGRSGTEAFF | TGTGCCAGTAGTATATATGGTCGTTCGGGGACTGAAGCTTTCTTT
TRBJ2-5 | TRBV7-3 | . | . | CASSLIGQDKETQYF | TGTGCCAGCAGCTTAATCGGTCAAGACAAGGAGACCCAGTACTTC
TRBJ2-1 | TRBV11-2 | TRBD2 | . | CASSLRAGVGEQFF | TGTGCCAGCAGCTTAAGGGCGGGAGTGGGTGAGCAGTTCTTC
TRBJ2-3 | TRBV5-1 | . | . | CASSVTLRTDTQYF | TGCGCCAGCAGCGTGACTTTGCGAACAGATACGCAGTATTTT
TRBJ2-5 | TRBV7-3 | . | . | CASSSSVQETQYF | TGTGCCAGCAGCTCTAGCGTCCAAGAGACCCAGTACTTC
TRBJ1-4 | TRBV18 | TRBD1 | . | CASSPGTDIATNEKLFF | TGTGCCAGCTCACCCGGGACAGATATTGCAACTAATGAAAAACTGTTTTTT
TRBJ1-2 | TRBV18 | . | . | CASSPGQDEYGYTF | TGTGCCAGCTCACCGGGACAAGACGAATATGGCTACACCTTC
TRBJ1-1 | TRBV2 | . | . | CARRTVRDTEAFF | TGTGCCAGGAGGACAGTTCGGGACACTGAAGCTTTCTTT
TRBJ2-2 | TRBV19 | TRBD1 | . | CASSKGTGNTGELFF | TGTGCCAGTAGCAAGGGGACAGGTAACACCGGGGAGCTGTTTTTT
TRBJ2-1 | TRBV5-1 | . | . | CATAPRTSSIYNEQFF | TGCGCCACCGCCCCCCGAACTAGCAGCATTTACAATGAGCAGTTCTTC
TRBJ1-1 | TRBV7-2 | TRBD1 | . | CASSLAGGRRRTEAFF | TGTGCCAGCAGCTTAGCAGGGGGCCGAAGGCGGACTGAAGCTTTCTTT
TRBJ2-6 | TRBV19 | TRBD1 | . | CASYRGYGANVLTF | TGTGCCAGCTACAGGGGGTATGGGGCCAACGTCCTGACTTTC
TRBJ1-2 | TRBV29-1 | TRBD1 | few | CSAIVGGGFNGYTF | TGCAGCGCGATTGTAGGGGGCGGTTTTAATGGCTACACCTTC
TRBJ2-1 | TRBV9 | . | . | CASSGQTSSYNEQFF | TGTGCCAGCAGCGGCCAGACTAGTTCCTACAATGAGCAGTTCTTC
TRBJ1-1 | TRBV9 | TRBD1 | . | CASSEQGAFGMNTEAFF | TGTGCCAGCAGCGAACAGGGGGCATTCGGGATGAACACTGAAGCTTTCTTT
TRBJ2-3 | TRBV9 | TRBD2 | . | CASSVGPGGVDTQYF | TGTGCCAGCAGCGTAGGGCCGGGAGGTGTAGATACGCAGTATTTT
TRBJ2-3 | TRBV10-3 | TRBD2 | . | CAISEPAGGPGTQYF | TGTGCCATCAGTGAGCCAGCGGGAGGGCCTGGTACGCAGTATTTT
TRBJ2-1 | TRBV11-2 | TRBD2 | . | CASSLGLATNNEQFF | TGTGCCAGCAGCTTAGGACTAGCGACAAACAATGAGCAGTTCTTC